The 26 T cell receptor beta chains listed next were all sequenced from one sample in a study of beta chain features in type 1 diabetes. TCRB transcripts that were expressed got sequenced, as all of the isolated RNA had been reverse transcribed. Sequencing was performed with immunoSEQ multiplex PCR; in TCRdb, only in-frame clones are kept and a portion is missing. This sample has hundreds of thousands of clones, with roughly a sixth found just once. The sequencing sample was made of naive CD4+ T cells from blood. The source of these receptors is a man between 18 and 29 years old in good health.

J is TRBJ1-4 and V is TRBV4-3; maybe TRBD1 (5 bases). With 5 bases removed from V and 8 bases from J, the gap between germline ends came to 12 bases. Germline V gene data show CDR1 as LGHNA and CDR2 as YSLEER. The CDR3 length is 13 residues. The CDR3 sequence is CASSSGSPEKLFF. The CDR3 nucleotides read TGCGCCAGCAGCTCAGGGTCGCCGGAAAAACTGTTTTTT.

This clone has a handful of counts. This chain joins TRBV5-6 and TRBJ2-5; weak D call: TRBD2 (5 bases). V lost 4 bases, J lost 4 bases, and 17 bases lay in between. CDR1 is SGHDT, CDR2 YYEEEE, per germline. The CDR3 sequence is 15 residues long. For the CDR3, the DNA is TGTGCCAGCAGCCCGGGAAGACATTTAGGAGAGACCCAGTACTTC. It translates to CASSPGRHLGETQYF.

V usage is TRBV6-4 and J usage is TRBJ2-2, with 7 positions matching TRBD1. Germline V gives CDR1 MRHNA, CDR2 SNTAGT. With V trimmed by 6 bases and J by 6 bases, 10 bases remained unmatched. This CDR3 comprises 15 residues. The CDR3 loop reads CASSAQGSGAGELFF. For the CDR3, the DNA is TGTGCCAGCAGCGCACAGGGGTCAGGGGCCGGGGAGCTGTTTTTT.

The chain has TRBV11-2 and TRBJ1-5, with D perhaps matching TRBD1 (5 bases). This CDR3 contains 14 residues. Per germline, CDR1 SGHAT and CDR2 FQNNGV. V lost 0 bases, J lost 5 bases, and 8 bases lay in between. The CDR3 region is CASSLDRGYQPQHF. CDR3 coding DNA: TGTGCCAGCAGCTTAGATCGGGGGTATCAGCCCCAGCATTTT.

As concerns this clone: One end of the junction varies from germline; a read error may be responsible. This CDR3 reads CASSLNPGLAGPWF. DNA of the CDR3: TGCGCCAGCAGCCTAAACCCGGGACTAGCGGGGCCGTGGTTC. This chain connects TRBV5-1 to TRBJ2-7; 13 bases match TRBD2. CDR1 and CDR2 from the germline V gene are SGHRS and YFSETQ. This CDR3 spans 14 amino acids.

This clone was counted only a few times. The chain carries TRBV14 and TRBJ2-2; 7 bases are shared with TRBD2. CDR3 length: 18 residues. Unmatched junction bases numbered 10, after V lost 1 base and J lost 2 bases. Looked up from germline, CDR1 is SGHDN and CDR2 is FVKESK. The CDR3 is CASSQVGGQSTNTGELFF. CDR3 nucleotides: TGTGCCAGCAGCCAAGTGGGAGGGCAGTCCACCAACACCGGGGAGCTGTTTTTT.

This clone occurred many times. The sample has other DNA sequences that encode this CDR3 too. V gene TRBV14 combines with J gene TRBJ1-1; D may be TRBD1 (5 bases). Per germline, CDR1 SGHDN and CDR2 FVKESK. The CDR3 length is 13 residues. V lost 6 bases and J 1 base, leaving 9 bases between the germline ends. CDR3 nucleotide sequence: TGTGCCAGCAGTGCCCAGGGGAACACTGAAGCTTTCTTT. Translation gives CASSAQGNTEAFF.

This sequence joins TRBV15 and TRBJ2-5; D remains unclear. This CDR3 region has 12 residues. Germline V lookup: CDR1 LNHNV, CDR2 YYDKDF (reference sequence). Trimming removed 5 bases from V and 2 bases from J, with 6 bases in between. The CDR3 is CATSLQQETQYF. Written as DNA, the CDR3 is TGTGCCACCAGCTTACAGCAAGAGACCCAGTACTTC.

The chain uses TRBV7-2 and TRBJ2-3; no reliable D call. CDR3 size: 13 residues. Germline CDR1 SGHTA, CDR2 FQGNSA. Trimming took 3 bases from V and 2 from J, leaving 6 bases between them. CDR3 amino acids: CASSLFYTDTQYF. The CDR3 DNA follows: TGTGCCAGCAGCTTGTTCTACACAGATACGCAGTATTTT. The whole variable domain, remainder taken from reference TRBV7-2 and TRBJ2-3, is GAGVSQSPSNKVTEKGKDVELRCDPISGHTALYWYRQSLGQGLEFLIYFQGNSAPDKSGLPSDRFSAERTGGSVSTLTIQRTQQEDSAVYLCASSLFYTDTQYFGPGTRLTVL.

The CDR3 DNA reads TGTGCCACCAGCAGGGGCCCCAGGGGCCTAAGCACAGATACGCAGTATTTT. Amino acid sequence: CATSRGPRGLSTDTQYF. The chain links TRBV15 to TRBJ2-3; D possibly corresponds to TRBD1 (6 bases). Germline V lookup: CDR1 LNHNV, CDR2 YYDKDF (reference sequence). Trimming stripped 3 bases from V and 0 bases from J, with 16 bases between. This CDR3 region has 17 residues.

In its sample, this clone was seen a few times. The chain carries TRBV7-9 and TRBJ1-1; D remains ambiguous. The CDR3 is made up of 13 amino acids. V was pared by 3 bases and J by 1 base, with 6 bases between. CDR1 SEHNR and CDR2 FQNEAQ come from the germline V gene (reference sequence). The CDR3, as DNA: TGTGCCAGCAGCTTCTCCACGAACACTGAAGCTTTCTTT. It is translated as CASSFSTNTEAFF.

This clone was detected only a few times. The chain has TRBV7-2 and TRBJ1-6; D is ambiguous. V was pared by 1 base and J by 9 bases, with 1 base between. The CDR3 loop spans 11 amino acids. Germline V lookup: CDR1 SGHTA, CDR2 FQGNSA. The CDR3 loop is CASSLVSPLHF. CDR3 bases: TGTGCCAGCAGCTTAGTTTCACCCCTCCACTTT.

The rearrangement links TRBV7-3 to TRBJ2-3; 7 nucleotides agree with TRBD1. Germline trimming cut 1 base from V and 0 bases from J; bases unmatched to any gene: 1. The germline V gene encodes CDR1 SGHTA and CDR2 FQGTGA. This CDR3 spans 15 amino acids. The CDR3 protein is CASSLMGQSTDTQYF. The CDR3 DNA follows: TGTGCCAGCAGCTTAATGGGACAGAGCACAGATACGCAGTATTTT.

This clone was observed a few times. CDR3 residues: CASSAVAYEQYF. CDR3 bases: TGTGCCAGCAGCGCGGTTGCCTACGAGCAGTACTTC. V gene TRBV7-9 combines with J gene TRBJ2-7; D uncertain. There are 12 residues in the CDR3. The V end was cut by 5 bases, the J end by 2 bases, with 7 bases between. Germline values: CDR1 SEHNR, CDR2 FQNEAQ (reference sequence). Supplemented by reference TRBV7-9 and TRBJ2-7, the full variable domain reads DTGVSQNPRHKITKRGQNVTFRCDPISEHNRLYWYRQTLGQGPEFLTYFQNEAQLEKSRLLSDRFSAERPKGSFSTLEIQRTEQGDSAMYLCASSAVAYEQYFGPGTRLTVT.

This clone occurred a few times. The rearrangement links TRBV7-2 to TRBJ1-2; D possibly corresponds to TRBD1 (5 bases). This CDR3 is built from 11 residues. V lost 6 bases and J 4 bases, leaving 6 bases between the germline ends. The germline gives CDR1 SGHTA, CDR2 FQGNSA. Here the CDR3 DNA reads TGTGCCAGCAGTACAGGCTATGGCTACACCTTC. Translated: CASSTGYGYTF.

This clone has a handful of counts. A much larger clonotype is one base distant, so this may be a read error. In the same sample, other DNA sequences code for this CDR3. The chain is built from TRBV6-6 and TRBJ2-5; D is undetermined. V was shortened by 4 bases and J by 2 bases, with 2 bases between the two germline ends. The length of the CDR3 is 11 residues. Germline assignment: CDR1 MNHNY and CDR2 SVGAGI (reference sequence). The CDR3 DNA follows: TGTGCCAGCAGTTCACAAGAGACCCAGTACTTC. It specifies CASSSQETQYF.

CDR3 residues: CASSQRAEGPYEQYF. The CDR3 DNA is TGTGCCAGCAGCCAACGGGCGGAGGGGCCCTACGAGCAGTACTTC. This chain connects TRBV4-2 to TRBJ2-7; D perhaps matches TRBD2 (6 bases). The CDR3 is made up of 15 amino acids. Germline V gene data show CDR1 as LGHNA and CDR2 as YNFKEQ. With 2 bases removed from V and 2 bases from J, the gap between germline ends came to 13 bases.

V and J are TRBV9 and TRBJ2-5, with 9 nucleotides matching TRBD1. The DNA end is a closer match to TRBJ2-7, so the J assignment may be wrong. Per the germline V gene, CDR1 is SGDLS and CDR2 is YYNGEE. This CDR3 is 18 amino acids long. The CDR3 sequence: CASSPNPTGTGRSYEQYF. The CDR3 region has the DNA TGTGCCAGCAGCCCCAACCCTACCGGGACAGGGAGGTCCTACGAGCAGTACTTC.

This clone was picked up a small number of times. At the DNA level, this CDR3 is encoded by other sequences in the same sample as well. The chain employs TRBV10-3 and TRBJ1-5; D unclear. Germline V gene lookup returns CDR1 ENHRY and CDR2 SYGVKD. V gave up 3 bases and J gave up 1 base, with 1 base separating them. This CDR3 is built from 12 residues. CDR3 in DNA: TGTGCCATCAGTGAAAGCAATCAGCCCCAGCATTTT. This gives the protein CAISESNQPQHF.

This chain joins TRBV2 and TRBJ2-1; a possible D gene is TRBD1 (6 bases). Germline V gives CDR1 SNHLY, CDR2 FYNNEI. V lost 6 bases, J lost 3 bases, and 15 bases lay in between. The length of the CDR3 is 15 residues. The CDR3 DNA reads as TGTGCCAGCAGCGCCGGGACACCAAACTACAATGAGCAGTTCTTC. Translation: CASSAGTPNYNEQFF.

This clone occurred a few times. The chain joins TRBV4-2 to TRBJ2-3; TRBD2 matches 11 bases. V was clipped by 6 bases and J by 1 base; unmatched bases: 6. The germline gives CDR1 LGHNA, CDR2 YNFKEQ. This CDR3 is built from 16 residues. CDR3 protein: CASRVSGRAGTDTQYF. CDR3 coding DNA: TGTGCCAGCAGGGTTAGCGGGAGGGCTGGCACAGATACGCAGTATTTT.

The chain uses TRBV4-3 and TRBJ1-5; no definite D call. CDR1 LGHNA and CDR2 YSLEER come from the germline V gene. V lost 0 bases to trimming and J lost 6 bases, with 6 bases between them. The CDR3 has 13 amino acids. The CDR3 loop reads CASSQDVVQPQHF. Written as DNA, the CDR3 is TGCGCCAGCAGCCAAGACGTGGTTCAGCCCCAGCATTTT.

The DNA for the CDR3 is TGTGCCAGCAGCTTAGCCCCGCAACAGAGTATAATGAACACTGAAGCTTTCTTT. It specifies CASSLAPQQSIMNTEAFF. The V call is TRBV7-6, the J call TRBJ1-1; no firm D call. The CDR3 sequence is 18 residues long. From germline, CDR1 is SGHVS and CDR2 FNYEAQ. V lost 0 bases, J lost 0 bases, and 17 bases lay in between.

This clone was detected a few times. The CDR3 nucleotides are TGTGCCAGCAGCGGGACAGGGGGCTCGAACACTGAAGCTTTCTTT. It translates to CASSGTGGSNTEAFF. The chain recombines TRBV2 with TRBJ1-1, with TRBD1 identical over 12 bases. J lost 1 base, V lost 6 bases, and 3 bases had no gene match. Germline CDR1 SNHLY, CDR2 FYNNEI. This CDR3 spans 15 amino acids.

This clone was counted only a few times. The J gene is TRBJ1-1, the V gene TRBV5-6; D ambiguous. Germline CDR1 SGHDT, CDR2 YYEEEE. This CDR3 region has 15 residues. Deletions cut 2 bases from V and 4 bases from J, with 15 bases between. The CDR3: CASSFWEDSGTEAFF. The CDR3 nucleotides read TGTGCCAGCAGCTTCTGGGAGGATTCGGGCACTGAAGCTTTCTTT.

The rearrangement uses TRBV5-4 and TRBJ2-7, with TRBD2 matching over 7 bases. V was pared by 4 bases and J by 4 bases, with 11 bases of the junction left unmatched. Germline V CDR1 and CDR2: SGHNT, YYREEE (reference sequence). The CDR3 runs to 15 residues. As DNA, the CDR3 is TGTGCCAGCAGCACCTCTCGGGGAGGGCCATACGAGCAGTACTTC. Translation gives CASSTSRGGPYEQYF.